This is a list of T cell receptor beta chains from one sample in a study of blood T cell repertoires in COVID-19. Assay: immunoSEQ multiplex PCR; the TCRdb copy retains only in-frame clones and omits some. The data contain around 70,000 clones, 70% to 75% of them singletons. The sequenced sample was peripheral blood. These receptors were collected from a man aged 70-80 years with acute or convalescent COVID-19. CDR3s include the opening cysteine and the closing phenylalanine or tryptophan. The D gene is left open where the match is weak. A clone size is listed for some rows: how often the clone was seen (once, few, many), or a class if it is expanded.

abundance	v_gene	d_gene	j_gene	CDR3aa	CDR3nt
.	TRBV13	TRBD1	TRBJ2-7	CASSLSGQGANYEQYF	TGTGCCAGCAGCTTAAGTGGCCAGGGGGCCAACTACGAGCAGTACTTC
few	TRBV12-3/TRBV12-4	.	TRBJ1-5	CASSFRNQPQHF	TGTGCCAGCAGTTTCAGAAATCAGCCCCAGCATTTT
.	TRBV27	TRBD1	TRBJ1-5	CASSWTGNQPQHF	TGTGCCAGCAGCTGGACAGGGAATCAGCCCCAGCATTTT
.	TRBV6-1	.	TRBJ2-7	CASSEQGYYEQYF	TGTGCCAGCAGTGAACAGGGTTACTACGAGCAGTACTTC
.	TRBV6-2/TRBV6-3	.	TRBJ2-2	CASSYYMTGELFF	TGTGCCAGCAGTTACTACATGACCGGGGAGCTGTTTTTT
few	TRBV6-5	.	TRBJ1-3	CASRGPGNTIYF	TGTGCCTCTCGAGGCCCTGGAAACACCATATATTTT
.	TRBV18	TRBD2	TRBJ2-3	CASSPRTSGNTDTQYF	TGTGCCAGCTCACCTAGGACTAGCGGGAACACAGATACGCAGTATTTT
.	TRBV28	.	TRBJ1-1	CASSLVAPTEAFF	TGTGCCAGCAGTTTAGTGGCCCCCACTGAAGCTTTCTTT
.	TRBV15	TRBD2	TRBJ2-5	CATSRDTSSGSMETQYF	TGTGCCACCAGCAGAGATACGTCTAGCGGGAGTATGGAGACCCAGTACTTC
.	TRBV27	.	TRBJ2-5	CASSRGYGQETQYF	TGTGCCAGCAGTCGGGGGTATGGTCAAGAGACCCAGTACTTC
.	TRBV28	.	TRBJ1-5	CASSLPAKNQPQHF	TGTGCCAGCAGTTTACCCGCGAAGAATCAGCCCCAGCATTTT
once	TRBV3-1/TRBV3-2	TRBD1	TRBJ1-6	CASSPAGTGGYSPLHF	TGTGCCAGCAGCCCCGCCGGGACAGGGGGCTATTCACCCCTCCACTTT
.	TRBV3-1/TRBV3-2	.	TRBJ2-1	CASSQVNTHNEQFF	TGTGCCAGCAGCCAAGTGAACACCCACAATGAGCAGTTCTTC
.	TRBV15	.	TRBJ1-1	CATSRGGGGYLGTEAFF	TGTGCCACCAGCAGAGGCGGCGGGGGCTACCTTGGGACTGAAGCTTTCTTT
.	TRBV28	.	TRBJ2-7	CASSHHLGFLRHEQYF	TGTGCCAGCAGCCACCACCTGGGCTTCTTACGACACGAGCAGTACTTC
.	TRBV19	.	TRBJ1-1	CASSAWGGWNTEAFF	TGTGCCAGTAGTGCCTGGGGGGGGTGGAACACTGAAGCTTTCTTT
.	TRBV5-1	.	TRBJ1-1	CASSSPSGDLSRTEAFF	TGCGCCAGCAGCTCCCCTTCGGGGGACCTGTCTAGGACTGAAGCTTTCTTT
.	TRBV20-1	.	TRBJ2-7	CSALVGEQYF	TGCAGTGCCCTAGTAGGCGAGCAGTACTTC
.	TRBV7-9	.	TRBJ1-4	CASSFGRNEKLFF	TGTGCCAGCAGCTTCGGCAGGAATGAAAAACTGTTTTTT
.	TRBV19	TRBD1	TRBJ1-6	CASTMGGQINSPLHF	TGTGCCAGTACCATGGGGGGACAGATTAATTCACCCCTCCACTTT
.	TRBV3-1/TRBV3-2	.	TRBJ2-4	CASSQPGYIQYF	TGTGCCAGCAGCCAACCAGGGTACATTCAGTACTTC
.	TRBV11-1	TRBD1	TRBJ1-1	CASSPRQGWTEAFF	TGTGCCAGCAGCCCCCGACAGGGTTGGACTGAAGCTTTCTTT
.	TRBV14	TRBD1	TRBJ2-1	CASSLRQGNDEQFF	TGTGCCAGCAGCCTGCGACAGGGGAACGATGAGCAGTTCTTC
.	TRBV5-8	TRBD2	TRBJ2-3	CASSLRTRIGDTQYF	TGTGCCAGCAGCTTGAGGACTAGAATTGGAGATACGCAGTATTTT
once	TRBV10-2	.	TRBJ1-2	CASSESVQVVYGYTF	TGCGCCAGCAGTGAGTCGGTCCAGGTCGTCTATGGCTACACCTTC
few	TRBV10-1	.	TRBJ2-7	CATLREENYEQYF	TGCGCCACCTTGAGGGAGGAGAACTACGAGCAGTACTTC
.	TRBV18	.	TRBJ2-3	CASSRAGMVSPTDTQYF	TGTGCCAGCTCAAGGGCAGGGATGGTTAGTCCGACAGATACGCAGTATTTT
.	TRBV6-1	TRBD1	TRBJ2-7	CASSELGTGFEQYF	TGTGCCAGCAGTGAACTCGGGACAGGGTTCGAGCAGTACTTC
.	TRBV3-1/TRBV3-2	.	TRBJ2-7	CASSQLGQSYEQYF	TGTGCCAGCAGCCAGCTGGGGCAGTCCTACGAGCAGTACTTC
.	TRBV5-1	TRBD2	TRBJ2-7	CASSPASGSDEQYF	TGCGCCAGCAGCCCCGCTAGCGGGAGCGACGAGCAGTACTTC
once	TRBV6-2/TRBV6-3	TRBD2	TRBJ2-5	CASSYVGGAGPVGETQYF	TGTGCCAGCAGTTACGTCGGTGGAGCGGGACCTGTGGGGGAGACCCAGTACTTC
.	TRBV7-2	.	TRBJ1-5	CASSVVRGSNQPQHF	TGTGCCAGCAGCGTCGTGCGTGGTAGCAATCAGCCCCAGCATTTT
.	TRBV11-2	.	TRBJ1-3	CASSPSEGAGNTIYF	TGTGCCAGCAGCCCGAGCGAGGGTGCTGGAAACACCATATATTTT
.	TRBV4-1	TRBD2	TRBJ2-5	CASSQGTSGLREAQYF	TGCGCCAGCAGCCAAGGGACTAGCGGCTTAAGAGAGGCCCAGTACTTC
.	TRBV5-1	TRBD1	TRBJ2-7	CASSPGTGGEQYF	TGCGCCAGCAGCCCCGGGACAGGGGGCGAGCAGTACTTC
.	TRBV7-2	TRBD1	TRBJ1-2	CASSSGDRIYGYTF	TGTGCCAGCAGTTCTGGGGACAGGATCTATGGCTACACCTTC
.	TRBV19	TRBD1	TRBJ1-2	CASRDRASYTF	TGTGCCAGTAGGGACAGGGCGAGCTACACCTTC
.	TRBV28	.	TRBJ1-1	CASINSSLGAFF	TGTGCCAGCATTAACAGTTCCCTCGGAGCTTTCTTT
.	TRBV3-1/TRBV3-2	.	TRBJ2-7	CASKRANSYEQYF	TGTGCCAGCAAGCGGGCCAACTCCTACGAGCAGTACTTC
.	TRBV7-2	.	TRBJ2-5	CASSLRRRQETQYF	TGTGCCAGCAGCTTAAGGCGGAGACAAGAGACCCAGTACTTC
once	TRBV27	.	TRBJ1-4	CASSAGVATNEKLFF	TGTGCCAGCAGTGCCGGGGTCGCAACTAATGAAAAACTGTTTTTT
.	TRBV6-4	.	TRBJ2-7	CASSDSPRWGAYEQYF	TGTGCCAGCAGTGACTCCCCCCGGTGGGGGGCCTACGAGCAGTACTTC
.	TRBV15	.	TRBJ1-6	CATSRKQGTSSYNSPLHF	TGTGCCACCAGCAGAAAACAGGGAACAAGCTCCTATAATTCACCCCTCCACTTT
.	TRBV28	TRBD1	TRBJ2-7	CASTVQGAPDEQYF	TGTGCCAGCACCGTACAGGGGGCGCCGGACGAGCAGTACTTC
.	TRBV2	.	TRBJ2-7	CASSPGLYEQYF	TGTGCCAGCAGTCCGGGACTTTACGAGCAGTACTTC
few	TRBV5-8	TRBD1	TRBJ2-1	CASSRDRGLYNEQFF	TGTGCCAGCAGCCGGGACAGGGGGCTCTACAATGAGCAGTTCTTC
.	TRBV19	.	TRBJ2-3	CASSMGLGTDTQYF	TGTGCCAGTAGTATGGGACTTGGCACAGATACGCAGTATTTT
.	TRBV12-3/TRBV12-4	.	TRBJ2-7	CASSFRDYEQYF	TGTGCCAGCAGCTTTAGAGACTACGAGCAGTACTTC
.	TRBV19	TRBD1	TRBJ2-3	CASSNRGWDTDTQYF	TGTGCCAGTAGTAACAGGGGTTGGGACACAGATACGCAGTATTTT
few	TRBV5-1	.	TRBJ2-3	CASSLGASGTDTQYF	TGCGCCAGCAGCTTAGGAGCTTCGGGGACAGATACGCAGTATTTT
once	TRBV2	.	TRBJ1-2	CASRRVGGYTF	TGTGCCAGCAGGAGGGTCGGTGGCTACACCTTC
few	TRBV7-8	TRBD2	TRBJ2-3	CASSSGARGGYTQYF	TGTGCCAGCAGCTCCGGGGCCCGGGGAGGGTATACGCAGTATTTT
few	TRBV2	TRBD1	TRBJ1-5	CASSGQGGQPQHF	TGTGCCAGCAGTGGACAGGGTGGTCAGCCCCAGCATTTT
.	TRBV10-3	TRBD2	TRBJ2-1	CAISESVLAGVDNEQFF	TGTGCCATCAGTGAGTCGGTACTAGCGGGAGTAGACAATGAGCAGTTCTTC
few	TRBV9	TRBD1	TRBJ1-4	CASSPGRDRGVFF	TGTGCCAGCAGCCCCGGCCGGGACAGGGGAGTGTTTTTT
.	TRBV6-4	TRBD2	TRBJ2-3	CASRRVAGGPSSQYF	TGTGCCAGCAGAAGAGTAGCGGGAGGGCCATCTTCTCAGTATTTT